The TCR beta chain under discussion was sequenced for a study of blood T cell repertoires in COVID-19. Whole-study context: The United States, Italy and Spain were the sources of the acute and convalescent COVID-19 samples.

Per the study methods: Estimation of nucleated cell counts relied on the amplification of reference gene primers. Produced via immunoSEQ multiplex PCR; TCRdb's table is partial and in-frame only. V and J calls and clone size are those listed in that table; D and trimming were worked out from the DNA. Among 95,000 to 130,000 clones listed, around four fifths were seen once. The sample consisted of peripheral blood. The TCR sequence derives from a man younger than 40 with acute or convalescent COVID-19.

The CDR3 sequence is CATLTTGGYGYTF. The CDR3 DNA is TGTGCCACGCTCACGACGGGGGGCTATGGCTACACCTTC. The chain has TRBV12-3 or TRBV12-4 and TRBJ1-2; TRBD1 is a possible D gene (5 bases). The CDR3 spans 13 residues. V was pared by 10 bases and J by 4 bases, with 16 bases between.